This TCR beta chain was profiled in a study of CD8 T cells in ankylosing spondylitis. General study results and limits: Disease-linked clones were found to be CD8+ and relatively rare in peripheral blood. Enrichment of disease-linked clones was reportedly significant in matched ankylosing spondylitis synovial fluid. A TCR beta motif made of eight highly homologous variants seemed typical of ankylosing spondylitis blood.

Quantitative 5'-RACE with molecular barcodes generated TCR beta libraries. TCRdb recomputed calls from the 5' RACE reads with MiXCR, one row per CDR3 protein. The data contain almost 400,000 distinct CDR3 sequences, about a fifth of them singletons. This clonotype has just a few counts. The antigen remains unidentified. Germline V CDR1 and CDR2: KGHSH, LQKENI. The CDR3 is 15 amino acids. V dropped 5 bases and J dropped 2 bases, with 14 bases sitting between them. Material: blood, either unsorted or a sorted T cell fraction (not recorded which). J is TRBJ2-3 and V is TRBV18, with D perhaps matching TRBD1 or TRBD2 (5 bases each). This receptor was taken from a male donor with ankylosing spondylitis. This CDR3 is CASSLTWDHTDTQYF. DNA of the CDR3: TGTGCCAGCTCATTAACTTGGGACCACACAGATACGCAGTATTTT.